This T cell receptor (beta chain) is drawn from a study of blood T cell repertoires in COVID-19. In the study overall: Material from acute and convalescent COVID-19 was sourced from the United States, Italy and Spain. From T cells, B-cell-depleted T cells, or PBMCs came the material, which was cDNA or gDNA.

The germline gives CDR1 SGHTA, CDR2 FQGNSA. This CDR3 has 13 residues. Trimming took 3 bases from V and 6 from J, leaving 8 bases between them. In the source study's methods: Amplification with reference gene primers provided the estimates of nucleated cell counts. The assay was immunoSEQ multiplex PCR, and TCRdb's table has in-frame clones only and misses some. Clone size and V and J calls were adopted from that table, with D and trimming inferred from the DNA. The table has approximately 90,000 clones, around three quarters seen once; the top ten hold approximately 21%. This TCR was sampled from a woman older than 75 with acute or convalescent COVID-19. Sequenced material: peripheral blood. The genes are TRBV7-2 and TRBJ1-4, with D unclear. CDR3 nucleotides: TGTGCCAGCAGCTTGGTTGCGGATGAAAAACTGTTTTTT. Protein sequence: CASSLVADEKLFF. Together with reference TRBV7-2 and TRBJ1-4, the CDR3 gives the full variable domain: GAGVSQSPSNKVTEKGKDVELRCDPISGHTALYWYRQSLGQGLEFLIYFQGNSAPDKSGLPSDRFSAERTGGSVSTLTIQRTQQEDSAVYLCASSLVADEKLFFGSGTQLSVL.